These 19 T cell receptor beta chains originate from one sample sequenced in a study of T cell changes during pregnancy in multiple sclerosis. Sequencing used immunoSEQ multiplex PCR; TCRdb keeps in-frame clones, though not all of them. The sample includes fewer than 85,000 clones, roughly 92% of them seen just once. The input for sequencing was peripheral blood, taken in the first trimester of pregnancy. The source is a female donor in good health, enrolled as a control in a pregnancy study.

V and J are TRBV29-1 and TRBJ2-1; TRBD2 matches at 7 bases. Germline CDR1 SQVTM, CDR2 ANQGSEA. The V gene end was trimmed by 3 bases and the J gene end by 6 bases; junction bases not matched to a gene: 8. The length of the CDR3 is 14 residues. Here the CDR3 DNA reads TGCAGCGTTGAGTCGGGCGGGAGAGGCAATGAGCAGTTCTTC. Amino acid sequence: CSVESGGRGNEQFF.

V and J are TRBV4-1 and TRBJ2-1; D perhaps matches TRBD1 (6 bases). Per germline, CDR1 MGHRA and CDR2 YSYEKL. V lost 3 bases and J lost 7, with 19 bases in between. The CDR3 has 16 amino acids. CDR3 sequence (DNA): TGCGCCAGCAGCCAGGCGAGACAGGCCCTTGAGAATGAGCAGTTCTTC. Its protein product is CASSQARQALENEQFF.

The gene calls are TRBV19 and TRBJ2-1; 11 positions match TRBD2. This CDR3 contains 14 residues. V gave up 10 bases and J gave up 6 bases; unmatched junction bases: 8. Germline V gives CDR1 LNHDA, CDR2 SQIVND (reference sequence). The CDR3 loop reads CATSLAGGGNEQFF. DNA for the CDR3: TGTGCCACTTCCCTAGCGGGAGGAGGCAATGAGCAGTTCTTC.

CDR3 residues: CASSQQGAYEQYF. The CDR3 DNA is TGTGCCAGCAGCCAACAGGGGGCCTACGAGCAGTACTTC. The chain has TRBV5-6 and TRBJ2-7, with 8 bases identical to TRBD1. Germline CDR1 reads SGHDT; CDR2 reads YYEEEE. V dropped 4 bases and J dropped 2; count of bases not matched to a gene: 2. The CDR3 covers 13 residues. The full variable domain, completed using reference TRBV5-6 and TRBJ2-7, is DAGVTQSPTHLIKTRGQQVTLRCSPKSGHDTVSWYQQALGQGPQFIFQYYEEEERQRGNFPDRFSGHQFPNYSSELNVNALLLGDSALYLCASSQQGAYEQYFGPGTRLTVT.

J is TRBJ1-5 and V is TRBV6-5; 7 positions agree with TRBD1. Germline values: CDR1 MNHEY, CDR2 SVGAGI. J was trimmed by 0 bases and V by 11 bases; bases with no gene match: 4. The CDR3 loop spans 13 amino acids. The chain's CDR3 is CASQGNSNQPQHF. The CDR3 DNA reads TGTGCCTCACAGGGGAATAGCAATCAGCCCCAGCATTTT.

The gene calls are TRBV2 and TRBJ2-1; D might be TRBD1 (7 bases). Germline values: CDR1 SNHLY, CDR2 FYNNEI. V was pared by 4 bases and J by 1 base, with 26 bases between. The CDR3 sequence is 20 residues long. This CDR3 reads CASSGSGGLTGVFSYNEQFF. In DNA form, the CDR3 reads TGTGCCAGCAGTGGATCAGGGGGGCTGACAGGCGTCTTTTCCTACAATGAGCAGTTCTTC.

The CDR3 nucleotides are TGTGCCAGCAGCTTAGTCGGGACAGGGGCTGGAAACACCATATATTTT. Amino acid sequence: CASSLVGTGAGNTIYF. The chain recombines TRBV7-9 with TRBJ1-3; the match to TRBD1 covers 10 bases. The V gene's germline CDR1 is SEHNR and CDR2 FQNEAQ (reference sequence). The ends lost 1 base at V and 2 bases at J; junction bases unmatched: 2. This CDR3 is built from 16 residues.

V gene TRBV18 combines with J gene TRBJ1-1; D gene ambiguous. In germline, CDR1 is KGHSH, CDR2 LQKENI. The CDR3 is 16 amino acids. Trimming cost V 2 bases and J 0 bases, with 13 bases left between them. The CDR3, as DNA: TGTGCCAGCTCACCATTGAGGAACGCTCTGAACACTGAAGCTTTCTTT. Translating gives CASSPLRNALNTEAFF.

V gene TRBV19 combines with J gene TRBJ1-1; D uncertain. V lost 3 bases and J 5 bases, leaving 13 bases between the germline ends. Germline V lookup: CDR1 LNHDA, CDR2 SQIVND (reference sequence). The CDR3 sequence is 14 residues long. The DNA of the CDR3 is TGTGCCAGTAGTATGGTATCAGGAGGGACTGAAGCTTTCTTT. Amino acid sequence: CASSMVSGGTEAFF.

This sequence joins TRBV5-1 and TRBJ2-3; 14 bases fit TRBD2. The CDR3 totals 15 residues. Trimming removed 3 bases from V and 4 bases from J; junction bases left unmatched: 1. The germline V gene encodes CDR1 SGHRS and CDR2 YFSETQ. CDR3 bases: TGCGCCAGCAGCTCGGGACTAGCGGGGGCAGATACGCAGTATTTT. This encodes CASSSGLAGADTQYF.

The chain uses TRBV5-1 and TRBJ2-5, with 11 nucleotides matching TRBD1. Germline trimming cut 4 bases from V and 5 bases from J; bases unmatched to any gene: 7. Germline V gene data show CDR1 as SGHRS and CDR2 as YFSETQ. The CDR3 totals 15 residues. The DNA for the CDR3 is TGCGCCAGCAGCATCCACGGGACAGGGGGGGAGACCCAGTACTTC. Protein sequence: CASSIHGTGGETQYF.

The chain employs TRBV27 and TRBJ2-6, with 11 bases identical to TRBD1. Germline-derived CDR1 and CDR2 are MNHEY and SMNVEV (reference sequence). After removal of 0 bases from V and 0 bases from J, the junction contained 4 bases not matched to a gene. This CDR3 is 19 amino acids long. As DNA, the CDR3 is TGTGCCAGCAGTTTATCTATAGGGACAGGGGGCTCTGGGGCCAACGTCCTGACTTTC. This sequence encodes CASSLSIGTGGSGANVLTF.

The rearrangement links TRBV28 to TRBJ1-3; no definite D call. The CDR3 totals 16 residues. V lost 2 bases and J 2 bases, leaving 13 bases between the germline ends. Germline V gene data show CDR1 as MDHEN and CDR2 as SYDVKM. The CDR3 sequence is CASSLPSWRAGNTIYF. CDR3 sequence (DNA): TGTGCCAGCAGTTTACCATCATGGAGGGCTGGAAACACCATATATTTT.

This clone was observed a handful of times. The rearrangement links TRBV5-4 to TRBJ1-1; D gene unclear. The CDR3 totals 13 residues. Germline CDR1 SGHNT, CDR2 YYREEE (reference sequence). Trimming shortened V by 4 bases and J by 8 bases, and 15 bases separated the two germline ends. DNA of the CDR3: TGTGCCAGCAGCCCATTCTGGGGAGCGGAAGCTTTCTTT. Translation: CASSPFWGAEAFF.

The chain carries TRBV10-1 and TRBJ1-1, with 10 nucleotides matching TRBD1. This CDR3 has 18 residues. CDR1 and CDR2 from the germline V gene are WNHNN and SYGVQD (reference sequence). V trimming: 0 bases; J trimming: 4 bases; junction bases outside the gene matches: 11. CDR3 sequence: CASSESSEGQGLSTEAFF. DNA of the CDR3: TGCGCCAGCAGTGAGTCTTCAGAGGGACAGGGGTTATCCACTGAAGCTTTCTTT.

The gene calls are TRBV11-2 and TRBJ2-7; 8 bases map to TRBD1. The CDR3 loop spans 17 amino acids. CDR1 is SGHAT, CDR2 FQNNGV, per germline. V was pared by 5 bases and J by 2 bases, with 14 bases of the junction left unmatched. The chain's CDR3 is CASSNRSRGPSTYEQYF. In DNA, the CDR3 is TGTGCCAGCAGCAACCGAAGCAGGGGGCCCTCAACCTACGAGCAGTACTTC. The full variable domain, its missing parts supplied by reference TRBV11-2 and TRBJ2-7, is EAGVAQSPRYKIIEKRQSVAFWCNPISGHATLYWYQQILGQGPKLLIQFQNNGVVDDSQLPKDRFSAERLKGVDSTLKIQPAKLEDSAVYLCASSNRSRGPSTYEQYFGPGTRLTVT.

This chain uses TRBV11-2 with TRBJ1-3; D is uncertain. The CDR3 runs to 18 residues. From germline, CDR1 is SGHAT and CDR2 FQNNGV. Trimming pared 5 bases from V and 0 bases from J, leaving 20 bases between. DNA of the CDR3: TGTGCCAGCAGCGACCGGTTCCAGACGGGAAGCTCTGGAAACACCATATATTTT. Translating it yields CASSDRFQTGSSGNTIYF.

The CDR3 protein is CASSLGLAGVEQYF. CDR3 coding DNA: TGTGCCAGCAGTTTGGGGCTAGCGGGAGTCGAGCAGTACTTC. J is TRBJ2-7 and V is TRBV27; 10 bases are shared with TRBD2. V trimming: 3 bases; J trimming: 6 bases; junction bases outside the gene matches: 5. The germline CDR1 and CDR2 sequences are MNHEY and SMNVEV (reference sequence). The CDR3 loop spans 14 amino acids.

This clone was counted a single time. The V gene is TRBV19, the J gene TRBJ2-3, with TRBD2 as a possible D gene (7 bases). Trimming removed 0 bases from V and 2 bases from J, with 12 bases in between. Germline assignment: CDR1 LNHDA and CDR2 SQIVND (reference sequence). The CDR3 consists of 16 residues. CDR3 bases: TGTGCCAGTAGTATAGATGGGGGGGCCTCCACAGATACGCAGTATTTT. It encodes CASSIDGGASTDTQYF.